A selection of T cell receptor beta chains follows, all from one sample in a study of shared clonotypes between healthy human individuals. Profiled with immunoSEQ multiplex PCR; TCRdb holds only in-frame clones, not every one. The sample carries millions of clones, 85% to 95% recorded once. Sequenced: naive CD8+ T cells from PBMCs. These receptors all come from a man younger than 35 in good health. Some clones in this sample may be carry-over from other donors' samples. CDR3s include the opening cysteine and the closing phenylalanine or tryptophan. The D gene is left open where the match is weak. Expanded clones are given a class, and other clones once, few, many or no size at all.

NA	TRBJ1-4	NA	TRBV13	CASSSVREPTNEKLFF	TGTGCCAGCAGCTCAGTCAGGGAACCAACTAATGAAAAACTGTTTTTT
NA	TRBJ2-2	NA	TRBV5-1	CASSLVWGSGELFF	TGCGCCAGCAGCTTGGTTTGGGGGTCCGGGGAGCTGTTTTTT
NA	TRBJ2-7	NA	TRBV2	CASSGTDYEQYF	TGTGCCAGCAGTGGGACAGACTACGAGCAGTACTTC
NA	TRBJ2-1	NA	TRBV28	CASSPTKSEQFF	TGTGCCAGCAGCCCGACAAAGAGTGAGCAGTTCTTC
NA	TRBJ2-7	NA	TRBV27	CASSWRGRHEQYF	TGTGCCAGCAGTTGGAGGGGGCGCCACGAGCAGTACTTC
NA	TRBJ2-7	TRBD2	TRBV29-1	CSVGGRFLAGGEEQYF	TGCAGCGTTGGGGGGAGGTTTCTAGCGGGAGGAGAAGAGCAGTACTTC
NA	TRBJ2-5	NA	TRBV7-6	CASSLSRAGQETQYF	TGTGCCAGCAGCCTTAGTCGGGCGGGTCAAGAGACCCAGTACTTC
few	TRBJ1-1	NA	TRBV9	CASSVFPGNTEAFF	TGTGCCAGCAGCGTTTTTCCAGGGAACACTGAAGCTTTCTTT
once	TRBJ2-7	NA	TRBV9	CASSVGGPPYEQYF	TGTGCCAGCAGCGTAGGAGGGCCCCCCTACGAGCAGTACTTC
NA	TRBJ2-7	NA	TRBV7-9	CASSSSESDRAWGEQYF	TGTGCCAGCAGCTCCTCCGAGTCAGACCGAGCTTGGGGCGAGCAGTACTTC
NA	TRBJ2-3	TRBD2	TRBV19	CASSTKHPGLGYTDTQYF	TGTGCCAGTAGTACTAAGCACCCGGGACTAGGATACACAGATACGCAGTATTTT